This entry describes one T cell receptor (beta chain). The antigen is undetermined. These data originate in a study of CXCR3-negative and CXCR3-positive naive CD8 T cells. The overall study: Each library gave roughly 1.5 +/- 0.3 million of around 140 million TRB reads.

Germline V gene sequence: CDR1 GTSNPN, CDR2 SVGIG (reference sequence). The CDR3 is 12 amino acids. All TRB cDNA libraries came from 5' RACE performed with UMI labels. After re-calling the 5' RACE reads, TCRdb lists one entry per CDR3 protein, DNA absent. Its table records about 48,000 distinct CDR3 sequences. At hundreds of thousands of cells each, triplicate sorts were carried out for each CD8+ T cell subset. Findings and caveats of the study: Diversity in memory CD8+ cells fell much lower than the comparably high levels seen in both naive subsets. Naive subsets did not differ in surface CD5, and the authors estimated TCR strength using properties of the TRB CDR3.

This sequence joins TRBV30 and TRBJ2-5; TCRdb reports TRBD2, a call that lacks DNA to check it against. The receptor's source is a human donor in good health. Some clones in this sample may be carry-over from other donors' samples. Sequencing was done on a sample of memory CD8+ T cells from blood. The CDR3 loop is CASGRDRETQYF.